These 23 T cell receptor beta chains were sequenced from one sample in a study of T cell repertoires in ileal Crohn's disease. TCRdb keeps only in-frame clones here, not all; method: immunoSEQ multiplex PCR. The repertoire includes about 17,000 clones, 70% to 90% of them detected once, and 9% to 12% sits in the top ten. Sequencing was performed on ileal tissue. The receptors derive from an adult with Crohn's disease.

V usage is TRBV25-1 and J usage is TRBJ2-5; 7 bases agree with TRBD1. This CDR3 region has 16 residues. Trimming cost V 7 bases and J 2 bases; bases outside gene matches: 13. CDR1 MGHDK and CDR2 SYGVNS come from the germline V gene. The CDR3 bases are TGTGCCAGCACCTCCCTAGAGGGGGCTTGGCAAGAGACCCAGTACTTC. It is translated as CASTSLEGAWQETQYF. The whole variable domain, remainder taken from reference TRBV25-1 and TRBJ2-5, is EADIYQTPRYLVIGTGKKITLECSQTMGHDKMYWYQQDPGMELHLIHYSYGVNSTEKGDLSSESTVSRIRTEHFPLTLESARPSHTSQYLCASTSLEGAWQETQYFGPGTRLLVL.

This clone appeared once. The V and J genes are TRBV19 and TRBJ1-6; TRBD1 matches 7 bases. The CDR3 runs 14 residues. V lost 4 bases to trimming and J lost 7 bases; unmatched junction nucleotides: 4. The germline V gene encodes CDR1 LNHDA and CDR2 SQIVND (reference sequence). The CDR3 protein is CASSNRDRNSPLHF. The CDR3 DNA follows: TGTGCCAGTAGTAACCGGGACAGAAATTCACCCCTCCACTTT. Drawing the rest from reference TRBV19 and TRBJ1-6, the complete variable domain is DGGITQSPKYLFRKEGQNVTLSCEQNLNHDAMYWYRQDPGQGLRLIYYSQIVNDFQKGDIAEGYSVSREKKESFPLTVTSAQKNPTAFYLCASSNRDRNSPLHFGNGTRLTVT.

Comment on this clone: The junction departs from the called germline gene at one end, perhaps through a read error. This chain links TRBV7-9 with TRBJ1-5; 8 bases are shared with TRBD1. The CDR3 extends over 14 amino acids. CDR1 is SEHNR, CDR2 FQNEAQ, per germline (reference sequence). CDR3 sequence (DNA): TGTGCCAGCAGCTTATCAGGGGGCAAACAGCCCCAGCATTTT. Its protein is CASSLSGGKQPQHF.

The chain has TRBV2 and TRBJ2-1; 12 positions agree with TRBD2. The V and J ends lost 5 bases and 10 bases, in that order; junction bases with no gene match: 6. The CDR3 has 14 amino acids. Germline CDR1 reads SNHLY; CDR2 reads FYNNEI. CDR3 in amino acids: CASSTGLAGREQFF. CDR3 bases: TGTGCCAGCAGTACCGGACTAGCGGGGCGGGAGCAGTTCTTC. Drawing the rest from reference TRBV2 and TRBJ2-1, the complete variable domain is EPEVTQTPSHQVTQMGQEVILRCVPISNHLYFYWYRQILGQKVEFLVSFYNNEISEKSEIFDDQFSVERPDGSNFTLKIRSTKLEDSAMYFCASSTGLAGREQFFGPGTRLTVL.

The chain links TRBV11-2 to TRBJ2-7, with TRBD2 identical over 7 bases. V shed 7 bases and J 0 bases; nucleotides not matched to a gene: 12. The CDR3 has 16 residues. CDR1 SGHAT and CDR2 FQNNGV come from the germline V gene. Here the CDR3 reads CASTLGGGVSSYEQYF. Here the CDR3 DNA reads TGTGCCAGCACCCTGGGGGGGGGAGTTTCCTCCTACGAGCAGTACTTC.

The rearrangement links TRBV9 to TRBJ2-1; TRBD1 aligns across 8 bases. CDR1 is SGDLS, CDR2 YYNGEE, per germline. The CDR3 length is 15 residues. Trimming removed 3 bases from V and 3 bases from J; junction bases left unmatched: 5. In nucleotides, the CDR3 is TGTGCCAGCAGCGCTCAGGGGGCGGGCTACAATGAGCAGTTCTTC. This translates into CASSAQGAGYNEQFF.

This chain's CDR3 is CAAKPSGANVLTF. The CDR3 bases are TGTGCAGCCAAACCCTCTGGGGCCAACGTCCTGACTTTC. The chain couples TRBV5-5 to TRBJ2-6; D gene uncertain. This CDR3 contains 13 residues. The germline gives CDR1 SGHKS, CDR2 YYEKEE (reference sequence).

This chain links TRBV27 with TRBJ2-5; a weak D match, TRBD2 (6 bases). Germline CDR1 is MNHEY and CDR2 is SMNVEV (reference sequence). The ends were cut back, 6 bases at V and 5 bases at J, with 16 bases in the middle. CDR3 length: 14 amino acids. The CDR3 DNA is TGTGCCAGCAGCGGGAGAGAGTTGGCCGAGACCCAGTACTTC. This gives the protein CASSGRELAETQYF.

The V call is TRBV4-2, the J call TRBJ1-2; perhaps TRBD1 as D (6 bases). Germline V lookup: CDR1 LGHNA, CDR2 YNFKEQ. CDR3 size: 17 residues. Trimming took off 1 base at V and 1 base at J, with 16 bases between the two ends. CDR3 region: CASSQVSRTEDNYGYTF. The CDR3 bases are TGTGCCAGCAGCCAAGTCTCCCGGACAGAGGATAACTATGGCTACACCTTC.

The chain combines TRBV4-3 with TRBJ2-3; 10 nucleotides match TRBD2. The J segment lost 3 bases and the V segment lost 4 bases, leaving 13 bases of the junction unmatched. Germline-derived CDR1 and CDR2 are LGHNA and YSLEER. The CDR3 covers 18 residues. The CDR3 coding sequence is TGCGCCAGCAGCCTTACCTATAGCGGGGGGTGGGGAACAGATACGCAGTATTTT. This sequence encodes CASSLTYSGGWGTDTQYF.

The rearrangement uses TRBV14 and TRBJ1-1; D is uncertain. The V end was cut by 4 bases, the J end by 0 bases, with 9 bases between. CDR3 length: 14 amino acids. Germline lookup yields CDR1 SGHDN and CDR2 FVKESK. The CDR3 protein is CASSLPGMNTEAFF. CDR3 sequence (DNA): TGTGCCAGCAGCCTTCCGGGGATGAACACTGAAGCTTTCTTT. The full variable domain, its missing parts supplied by reference TRBV14 and TRBJ1-1, is EAGVTQFPSHSVIEKGQTVTLRCDPISGHDNLYWYRRVMGKEIKFLLHFVKESKQDESGMPNNRFLAERTGGTYSTLKVQPAELEDSGVYFCASSLPGMNTEAFFGQGTRLTVV.

CDR3 protein: CASSPRDRGGNQPQHF. The CDR3 region has the DNA TGTGCCAGTAGTCCCCGGGACAGGGGTGGCAATCAGCCCCAGCATTTT. J is TRBJ1-5 and V is TRBV19; 10 bases line up with TRBD1. CDR3 length: 16 residues. Germline V gene data show CDR1 as LNHDA and CDR2 as SQIVND (reference sequence). Losses at the gene ends were 5 bases for V and 2 bases for J; bases not matched to a gene: 6.

J is TRBJ2-7 and V is TRBV4-3; the match to TRBD2 covers 13 bases. The CDR3 contains 15 residues. Germline loops: CDR1 LGHNA, CDR2 YSLEER. V lost 1 base and J lost 6; bases outside the gene matches: 3. The CDR3 region is CASSQALAGGREQYF. The CDR3 region has the DNA TGCGCCAGCAGCCAAGCACTAGCGGGGGGGCGCGAGCAGTACTTC.

The rearrangement joins TRBV30 to TRBJ1-1, with D possibly TRBD1 on 5 matching bases. V lost 1 base, J lost 1 base, and 7 bases lay in between. Germline V gene lookup returns CDR1 GTSNPN and CDR2 SVGIG (reference sequence). The CDR3 is 13 residues long. The CDR3 here is CAWSGGGNTEAFF. The DNA of the CDR3 is TGTGCCTGGAGTGGGGGGGGGAACACTGAAGCTTTCTTT.

The CDR3 sequence: CASSEGTGDYGYTF. The CDR3 DNA sequence: TGTGCCAGCAGTGAGGGGACAGGGGACTATGGCTACACCTTC. The chain carries TRBV6-1 and TRBJ1-2; 10 nucleotides align to TRBD1. There are 14 residues in the CDR3. The junction had 1 base not matched to a gene; V was cut back by 3 bases and J by 3 bases. Per the germline V gene, CDR1 is MNHNS and CDR2 is SASEGT.

As for this clone: Relative to the germline gene, one junction end is altered; a read error may explain this. J is TRBJ1-1 and V is TRBV18; D gene unclear. The CDR3 is made up of 13 amino acids. The germline gives CDR1 KGHSH, CDR2 LQKENI. The CDR3: CASSPTRNSEAFF. CDR3 nucleotide sequence: TGTGCCAGCTCACCTACACGGAACAGTGAAGCTTTCTTT.

The chain uses TRBV18 and TRBJ2-4; maybe TRBD1 (6 bases). Germline V lookup: CDR1 KGHSH, CDR2 LQKENI. The CDR3 length is 17 residues. V shed 1 base and J shed 0 bases, with 13 bases lying between them. The CDR3 nucleotides read TGTGCCAGCTCACCACGGGACACGGGATTAGCCAAAAACATTCAGTACTTC. This codes for CASSPRDTGLAKNIQYF.

V usage is TRBV7-2 and J usage is TRBJ2-6, with TRBD2 as a possible D gene (7 bases). Per the germline V gene, CDR1 is SGHTA and CDR2 is FQGNSA. The V and J ends lost 5 bases and 1 base respectively, with 12 bases between them. The CDR3 is 16 amino acids. This CDR3 reads CASSAKGGSGANVLTF. The CDR3 DNA follows: TGTGCCAGCAGCGCTAAGGGGGGGTCTGGGGCCAACGTCCTGACTTTC.

The V call is TRBV9, the J call TRBJ2-1, with 10 nucleotides matching TRBD1. Germline V gene lookup returns CDR1 SGDLS and CDR2 YYNGEE. V lost 4 bases to trimming and J lost 6 bases; unmatched junction nucleotides: 16. CDR3 length equals 18 residues. In DNA form, the CDR3 reads TGTGCCAGCAGCCGCATGACCGGGACAGGGGTACGGGGCAATGAGCAGTTCTTC. Translating gives CASSRMTGTGVRGNEQFF. The entire variable domain, with the rest obtained from reference TRBV9 and TRBJ2-1, is as follows: DSGVTQTPKHLITATGQRVTLRCSPRSGDLSVYWYQQSLDQGLQFLIQYYNGEERAKGNILERFSAQQFPDLHSELNLSSLELGDSALYFCASSRMTGTGVRGNEQFFGPGTRLTVL.

This clone was counted only a few times. The chain has TRBV4-3 and TRBJ2-6, with D maybe TRBD1 (6 bases). V was cut by 3 bases and J by 0 bases, with 12 bases left in between. CDR3 length equals 17 residues. CDR1 is LGHNA and CDR2 is YSLEER in the germline V gene. The CDR3 DNA reads TGCGCCAGCAGCCAGTGGACAGTGCCCTCTGGGGCCAACGTCCTGACTTTC. Translated, it gives CASSQWTVPSGANVLTF.

The chain links TRBV11-1 to TRBJ2-7; the match to TRBD2 covers 7 bases. The trim removed 1 base at V and 0 bases at J, leaving 3 bases unmatched. This CDR3 contains 15 residues. CDR1 SGHAT and CDR2 FQDESV come from the germline V gene (reference sequence). The CDR3 sequence: CASSLVRGSSYEQYF. The DNA for the CDR3 is TGTGCCAGCAGCTTAGTGCGGGGGAGCTCCTACGAGCAGTACTTC.

The V and J genes are TRBV9 and TRBJ1-6; no firm D call. Germline lookup yields CDR1 SGDLS and CDR2 YYNGEE. Deletions cut 0 bases from V and 7 bases from J, with 8 bases between. This CDR3 comprises 14 residues. The CDR3 sequence: CASSVGQANSPLHF. CDR3 bases: TGTGCCAGCAGCGTAGGGCAGGCAAATTCACCCCTCCACTTT.

The rearrangement joins TRBV7-9 to TRBJ1-2, with D uncertain. Germline loops: CDR1 SEHNR, CDR2 FQNEAQ (reference sequence). The CDR3 length is 12 residues. Trimming stripped 5 bases from V and 5 bases from J, with 9 bases between. DNA for the CDR3: TGTGCCAGCAGCCTACCGGGGTATGGCTACACCTTC. Its protein product is CASSLPGYGYTF.